Listed below are T cell receptor beta chains from one sample, sequenced in a study of response to subunit inactivated influenza vaccine. TCRdb recomputed calls from the RT-PCR reads with MiXCR, one row per CDR3 protein. Counted here are 530,000 or so distinct CDR3 sequences, 12% occurring once; the ten biggest clones make up 10%. The material was PBMCs from blood, obtained on the day of vaccination. Receptor source: a man aged 50 or older who received an inactivated influenza vaccine. Both conserved end residues are part of each CDR3. Each record gives: J gene, D gene, clone size, V gene, CDR3 DNA, CDR3 protein. A D gene is named only where the DNA matches it firmly. Part of the rows lack a size; the others show once, few, many or a class for expanded clones.

J: TRBJ2-5; D: -; size: many; V: TRBV2; DNA: TGTGCCAGCAGGCAAGAGACCCAGTACTTC; CDR3: CASRQETQYF
J: TRBJ2-1; D: -; size: -; V: TRBV27; DNA: TGTGCCAGCAGTTTCTCGGACAGCAATGAGCAGTTCTTC; CDR3: CASSFSDSNEQFF
J: TRBJ1-5; D: -; size: many; V: TRBV6-1; DNA: TGTGCCAGCACCTTTGGAATTAATCAGCCCCAGCATTTT; CDR3: CASTFGINQPQHF
J: TRBJ2-3; D: -; size: -; V: TRBV12-3/TRBV12-4; DNA: TGTGCCAGCAGCCCCCTTATCGATACGCAGTATTTT; CDR3: CASSPLIDTQYF
J: TRBJ2-3; D: -; size: few; V: TRBV5-1; DNA: TGCGCCAGCAGCAACCACAGGGATACGCAGTATTTT; CDR3: CASSNHRDTQYF
J: TRBJ2-7; D: -; size: -; V: TRBV5-1; DNA: TGCGCCAGCAGCCAATGGGGACACCACGAGCAGTACTTC; CDR3: CASSQWGHHEQYF
J: TRBJ1-2; D: -; size: few; V: TRBV5-5; DNA: TGTGCCAGCAGCGGAGACGGAAGAATTTATGGCTACACCTTC; CDR3: CASSGDGRIYGYTF
J: TRBJ2-7; D: -; size: -; V: TRBV10-3; DNA: TGTGCCATCAGTGAGTCGAAACAAGGGAGCCACGAGCAGTACTTC; CDR3: CAISESKQGSHEQYF
J: TRBJ2-3; D: -; size: -; V: TRBV7-2; DNA: TGTGCCAGCAGCCCGGGACTCCTGGTAGATACGCAGTATTTT; CDR3: CASSPGLLVDTQYF
J: TRBJ1-5; D: -; size: -; V: TRBV12-3/TRBV12-4; DNA: TGTGCCAGCAAAACCAGCGGGAGCGGCAATCAGCCCCAGCATTTT; CDR3: CASKTSGSGNQPQHF
J: TRBJ2-1; D: -; size: few; V: TRBV25-1; DNA: TGTGCCAGCAGTGAACAAGGTCTTAAGGGCGGAAAAACCAATGAGCAGTTCTTC; CDR3: CASSEQGLKGGKTNEQFF
J: TRBJ2-1; D: -; size: many; V: TRBV6-5; DNA: TGTGCCAGCAGTTCGTCCTGGTGGGACTTCAATGAGCAGTTCTTC; CDR3: CASSSSWWDFNEQFF
J: TRBJ2-1; D: -; size: -; V: TRBV5-6; DNA: TGTGCCAGCAGCCAGGATGGTTACTCCTACAATGAGCAGTTCTTC; CDR3: CASSQDGYSYNEQFF
J: TRBJ2-3; D: -; size: many; V: TRBV20-1; DNA: TGCAGTGCTAGAGATCTCGTGGGACTCCCCTCGGATACGCAGTATTTT; CDR3: CSARDLVGLPSDTQYF
J: TRBJ2-5; D: -; size: few; V: TRBV4-1; DNA: TGCGCCAGCAGCCAAGCCGGGACCCAGTACTTC; CDR3: CASSQAGTQYF
J: TRBJ1-6; D: -; size: few; V: TRBV6-5; DNA: TGTGCCAGCAGTTACGGGGGGAGCTCCTATAATTCACCCCTCCACTTT; CDR3: CASSYGGSSYNSPLHF
J: TRBJ2-7; D: -; size: many; V: TRBV28; DNA: TGTGCCAGCAGCCCCCTATCCTACGAGCAGTACTTC; CDR3: CASSPLSYEQYF
J: TRBJ2-3; D: -; size: few; V: TRBV2; DNA: TGTGCCAGCAGTGCAAGTTTAGGGGATACGCAGTATTTT; CDR3: CASSASLGDTQYF
J: TRBJ2-2; D: -; size: few; V: TRBV29-1; DNA: TGCAGCGTTGCGAGTGGCACCGGGGAGCTGTTTTTT; CDR3: CSVASGTGELFF
J: TRBJ1-6; D: -; size: -; V: TRBV6-2/TRBV6-3; DNA: TGTGCCAGCAGGCACAGTAGTTCACCCCTCCACTTT; CDR3: CASRHSSSPLHF
J: TRBJ1-1; D: -; size: few; V: TRBV5-6; DNA: TGTGCCAGCAGCTTGGGGCAGAAGTTCGTTCGAGCTTTCTTT; CDR3: CASSLGQKFVRAFF
J: TRBJ1-1; D: -; size: -; V: TRBV3-1; DNA: TGTGCCTTCTCCAACACGGGGAGAGTACACAACCTAATGAACACTGAAGCTTTCTTT; CDR3: CAFSNTGRVHNLMNTEAFF
J: TRBJ2-7; D: -; size: few; V: TRBV5-5; DNA: TGTGCCAGCAGTACGGGAGGGGGCGAGTACGAGCAGTACTTC; CDR3: CASSTGGGEYEQYF
J: TRBJ2-1; D: -; size: many; V: TRBV20-1; DNA: TGCAGTGCTAGAGATCGGTTCGGTGAGCAGTTCTTC; CDR3: CSARDRFGEQFF
J: TRBJ2-5; D: TRBD1; size: -; V: TRBV20-1; DNA: TGCAGTGCTAGTGGCAGGGGGCTTCCAGAGACCCAGTACTTC; CDR3: CSASGRGLPETQYF
J: TRBJ2-7; D: -; size: -; V: TRBV12-3/TRBV12-4; DNA: TGTGCCACAGGACTAGGACAGGGCTACGAGCAGTACTTC; CDR3: CATGLGQGYEQYF
J: TRBJ2-1; D: -; size: many; V: TRBV24-1; DNA: TGTGCCACCAGTGATTTGAGGCAACACAATGAGCAGTTCTTC; CDR3: CATSDLRQHNEQFF
J: TRBJ2-2; D: -; size: -; V: TRBV19; DNA: TGTGCCAGTACTGCCTGGCGGGGGCCGCGGACCGGGGAGCTGTTTTTT; CDR3: CASTAWRGPRTGELFF
J: TRBJ2-7; D: -; size: -; V: TRBV3-1; DNA: TGTGCCAGCAGCCAAGATATGAGGGAGCAGTACTTC; CDR3: CASSQDMREQYF
J: TRBJ2-1; D: -; size: many; V: TRBV7-3; DNA: TGTGCCAGCAGCCCGGGACCCTCCTACAATGAGCAGTTCTTC; CDR3: CASSPGPSYNEQFF
J: TRBJ2-5; D: -; size: few; V: TRBV5-1; DNA: TGCGCCAGCAGCCTTACACTAGCATCCCAAGAGACCCAGTACTTC; CDR3: CASSLTLASQETQYF
J: TRBJ2-7; D: -; size: -; V: TRBV2; DNA: TGTGCCAGCAGTGAAGCGCTTTGGGGATCCTACGAGCAGTACTTC; CDR3: CASSEALWGSYEQYF
J: TRBJ2-1; D: TRBD1; size: -; V: TRBV7-9; DNA: TGTGCCAGCAGCTTAGACAGGGGGCTCAATGAGCAGTTCTTC; CDR3: CASSLDRGLNEQFF
J: TRBJ2-5; D: -; size: many; V: TRBV5-6; DNA: TGTGCCAGCAGCTTTCGGTCTTGGCGGGGACAAGAGACCCAGTACTTC; CDR3: CASSFRSWRGQETQYF
J: TRBJ2-1; D: TRBD1; size: -; V: TRBV18; DNA: TGTGCCAGCTCACCGGGACAGGGAACCGGGGGTGAGCAGTTCTTC; CDR3: CASSPGQGTGGEQFF
J: TRBJ2-1; D: -; size: -; V: TRBV15; DNA: TGTGCCACCAGCAGAGACAGCAATGAGCAGTTCTTC; CDR3: CATSRDSNEQFF
J: TRBJ2-7; D: -; size: -; V: TRBV28; DNA: TGTGCCAGCAGATCCACTCCTATAGGGGATTGGTACGAGCAGTACTTC; CDR3: CASRSTPIGDWYEQYF
J: TRBJ2-7; D: -; size: -; V: TRBV5-5; DNA: TGTGCCAGCAGCCCCCTCCCACGAGGGTCGGGCTACGAGCAGTACTTC; CDR3: CASSPLPRGSGYEQYF
J: TRBJ1-1; D: -; size: few; V: TRBV4-2; DNA: TGTGCCAGCAGCCAAGAAAGGTCGACGGACACTGAAGCTTTCTTT; CDR3: CASSQERSTDTEAFF